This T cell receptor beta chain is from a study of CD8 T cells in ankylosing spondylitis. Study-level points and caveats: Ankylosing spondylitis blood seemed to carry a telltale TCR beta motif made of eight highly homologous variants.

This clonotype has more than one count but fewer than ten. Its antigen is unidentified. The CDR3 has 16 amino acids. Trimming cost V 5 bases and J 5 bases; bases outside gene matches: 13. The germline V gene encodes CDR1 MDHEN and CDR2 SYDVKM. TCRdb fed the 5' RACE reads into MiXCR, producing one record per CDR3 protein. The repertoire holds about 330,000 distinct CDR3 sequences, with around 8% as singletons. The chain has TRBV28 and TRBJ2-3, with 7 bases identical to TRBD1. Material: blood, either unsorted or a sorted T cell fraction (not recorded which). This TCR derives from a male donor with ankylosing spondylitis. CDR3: CASSLSLGTEVDTQYF. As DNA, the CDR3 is TGTGCCAGCAGTCTCTCCCTGGGGACAGAGGTAGATACGCAGTATTTT.